One T cell receptor beta chain is described in this entry. Its antigen is not known. This CDR3 comprises 14 residues. CDR1 is SGHAT, CDR2 FQNNGV, per germline. V was cut by 1 base and J by 1 base, with 8 bases left in between. This specimen comes from a study of T-cell reconstitution after alpha-beta-depleted transplantation in children. Study-level points and caveats: Reportedly, roughly two months post-transplant, alpha-beta T cells arose from several hundred expanded graft clones. Recipient T cells and thymic progenitors that survived gave rise to the high TCRbeta diversity observed at day 60 in some patients.

Preparation of the TCRbeta library was carried out with unique molecular identifiers. TCRdb analysed the PCR reads with MiXCR anew, one entry per CDR3 protein. The sample gives around 31,000 distinct CDR3 sequences, 5% to 7% of which show up once; about a quarter is in the top ten. The V and J genes are TRBV11-2 and TRBJ2-7; D not resolved. The sequence was obtained from a child under two years old who had a stem cell transplant for acute myeloid leukemia, so the T cells may come from the graft donor. The sequences come from peripheral blood, collected 60 days after TCRalphabeta/CD19-depleted stem cell transplant. The CDR3 spells CASSLVARSYEQYF. The CDR3 DNA follows: TGTGCCAGCAGCTTAGTAGCCAGATCCTACGAGCAGTACTTC.